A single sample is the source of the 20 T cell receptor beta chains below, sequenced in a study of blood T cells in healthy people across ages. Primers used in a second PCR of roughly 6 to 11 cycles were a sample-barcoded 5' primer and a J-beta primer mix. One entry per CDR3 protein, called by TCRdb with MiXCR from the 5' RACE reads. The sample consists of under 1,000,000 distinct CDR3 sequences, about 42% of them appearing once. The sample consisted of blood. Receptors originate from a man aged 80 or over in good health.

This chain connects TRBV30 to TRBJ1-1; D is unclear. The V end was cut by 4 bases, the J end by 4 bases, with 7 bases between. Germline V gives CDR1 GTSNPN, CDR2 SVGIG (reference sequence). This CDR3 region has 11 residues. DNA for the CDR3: TGTGCCTGGAAGTGGGGCACTGAAGCTTTCTTT. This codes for CAWKWGTEAFF.

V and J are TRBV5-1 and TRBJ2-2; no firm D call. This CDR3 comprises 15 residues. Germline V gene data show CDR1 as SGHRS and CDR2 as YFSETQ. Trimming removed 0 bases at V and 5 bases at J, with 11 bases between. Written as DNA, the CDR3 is TGCGCCAGCAGCTTGGATCCCATTCGGACCGGGGAGCTGTTTTTT. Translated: CASSLDPIRTGELFF.

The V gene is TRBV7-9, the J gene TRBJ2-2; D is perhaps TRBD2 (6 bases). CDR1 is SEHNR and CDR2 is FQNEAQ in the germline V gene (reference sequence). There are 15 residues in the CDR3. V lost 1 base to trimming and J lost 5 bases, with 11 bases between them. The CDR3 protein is CASSLETRVTGELFF. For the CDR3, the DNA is TGTGCCAGCAGCTTAGAGACTAGGGTTACCGGGGAGCTGTTTTTT.

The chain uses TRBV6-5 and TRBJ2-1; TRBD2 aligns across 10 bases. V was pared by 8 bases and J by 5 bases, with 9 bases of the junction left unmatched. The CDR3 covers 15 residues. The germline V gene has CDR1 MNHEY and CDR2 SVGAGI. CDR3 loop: CASVRFSGRHNEQFF. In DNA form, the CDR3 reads TGTGCCAGCGTCCGATTTAGCGGGAGGCACAATGAGCAGTTCTTC.

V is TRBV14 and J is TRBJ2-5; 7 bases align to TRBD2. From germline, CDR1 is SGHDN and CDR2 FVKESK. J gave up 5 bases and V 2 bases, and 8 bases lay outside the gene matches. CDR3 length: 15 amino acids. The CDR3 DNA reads TGTGCCAGCAGCCAAAGGGTGACTAGCAGGGAGACCCAGTACTTC. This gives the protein CASSQRVTSRETQYF.

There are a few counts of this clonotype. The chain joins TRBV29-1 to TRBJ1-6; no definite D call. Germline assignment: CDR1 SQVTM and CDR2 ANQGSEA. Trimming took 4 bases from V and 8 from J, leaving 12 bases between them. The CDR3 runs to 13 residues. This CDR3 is CSVGEAADSPLHF. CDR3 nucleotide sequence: TGCAGCGTTGGTGAGGCAGCTGATTCACCCCTCCACTTT.

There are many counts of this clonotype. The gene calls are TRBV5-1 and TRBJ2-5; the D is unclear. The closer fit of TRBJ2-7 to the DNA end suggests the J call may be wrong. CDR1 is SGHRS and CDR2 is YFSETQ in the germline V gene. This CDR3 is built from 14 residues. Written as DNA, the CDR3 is TGCGCCAGCAGCTTGGGACTCCTAGGTGGCGAGCAGTACTTC. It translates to CASSLGLLGGEQYF.

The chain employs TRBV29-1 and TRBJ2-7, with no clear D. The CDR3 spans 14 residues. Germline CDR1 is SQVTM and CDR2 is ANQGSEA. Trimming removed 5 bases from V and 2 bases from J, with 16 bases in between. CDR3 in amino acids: CSVWNSPPTYEQYF. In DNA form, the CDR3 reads TGCAGCGTTTGGAACAGTCCCCCCACCTACGAGCAGTACTTC.

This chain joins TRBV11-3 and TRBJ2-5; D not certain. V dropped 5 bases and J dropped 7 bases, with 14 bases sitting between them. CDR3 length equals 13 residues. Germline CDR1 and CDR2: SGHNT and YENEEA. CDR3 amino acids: CASSVPTSLTQYF. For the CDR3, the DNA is TGTGCCAGCAGCGTCCCGACAAGTTTGACCCAGTACTTC. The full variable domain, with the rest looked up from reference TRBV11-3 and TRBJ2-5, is EAGVVQSPRYKIIEKKQPVAFWCNPISGHNTLYWYLQNLGQGPELLIRYENEEAVDDSQLPKDRFSAERLKGVDSTLKIQPAELGDSAVYLCASSVPTSLTQYFGPGTRLLVL.

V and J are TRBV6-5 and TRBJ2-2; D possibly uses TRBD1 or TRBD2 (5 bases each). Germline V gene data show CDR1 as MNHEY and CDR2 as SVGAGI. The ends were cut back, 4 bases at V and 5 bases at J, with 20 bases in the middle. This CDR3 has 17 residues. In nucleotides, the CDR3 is TGTGCCAGCAGTTTTTCCCCCGGGACGCAGGCTACCGGGGAGCTGTTTTTT. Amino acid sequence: CASSFSPGTQATGELFF.

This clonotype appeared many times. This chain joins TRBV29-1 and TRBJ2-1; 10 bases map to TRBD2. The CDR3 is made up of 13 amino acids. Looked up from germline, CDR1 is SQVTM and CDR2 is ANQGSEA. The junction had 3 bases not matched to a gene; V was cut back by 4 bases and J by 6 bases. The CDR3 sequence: CSVASGSVNEQFF. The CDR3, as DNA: TGCAGCGTTGCTAGCGGGAGTGTCAATGAGCAGTTCTTC.

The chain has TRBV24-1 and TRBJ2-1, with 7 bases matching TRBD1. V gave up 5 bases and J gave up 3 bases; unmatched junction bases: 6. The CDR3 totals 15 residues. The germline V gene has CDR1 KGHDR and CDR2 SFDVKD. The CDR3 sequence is CATSAARDSYNEQFF. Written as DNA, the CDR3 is TGTGCCACCAGTGCTGCAAGGGACAGCTACAATGAGCAGTTCTTC.

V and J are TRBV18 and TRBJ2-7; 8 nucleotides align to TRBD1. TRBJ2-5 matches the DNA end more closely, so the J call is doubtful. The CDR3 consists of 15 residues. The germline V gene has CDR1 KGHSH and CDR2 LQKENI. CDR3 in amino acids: CASSPPTGVRETQYF. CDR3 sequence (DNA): TGTGCCAGCTCACCACCGACAGGGGTTCGGGAGACCCAGTACTTC.

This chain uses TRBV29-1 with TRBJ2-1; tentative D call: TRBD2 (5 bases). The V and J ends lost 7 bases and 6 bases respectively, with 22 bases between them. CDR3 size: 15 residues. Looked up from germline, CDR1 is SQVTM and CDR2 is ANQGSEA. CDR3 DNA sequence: TGCAGCGGGGAGAGGTGGGCTTCCGAGACCAATGAGCAGTTCTTC. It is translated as CSGERWASETNEQFF.

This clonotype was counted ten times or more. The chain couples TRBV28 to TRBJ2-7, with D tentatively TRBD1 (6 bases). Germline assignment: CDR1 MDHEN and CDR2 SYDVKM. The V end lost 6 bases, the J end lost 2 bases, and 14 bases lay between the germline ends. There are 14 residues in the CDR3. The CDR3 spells CASSPVGATYEQYF. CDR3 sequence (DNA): TGTGCCAGCAGCCCGGTGGGGGCCACCTACGAGCAGTACTTC.

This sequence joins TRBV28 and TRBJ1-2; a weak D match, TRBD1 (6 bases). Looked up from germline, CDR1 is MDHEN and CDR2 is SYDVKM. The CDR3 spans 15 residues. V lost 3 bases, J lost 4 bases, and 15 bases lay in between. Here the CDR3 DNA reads TGTGCCAGCAGTTTCGGGGGGCGCGTTTTCTATGGCTACACCTTC. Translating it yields CASSFGGRVFYGYTF.

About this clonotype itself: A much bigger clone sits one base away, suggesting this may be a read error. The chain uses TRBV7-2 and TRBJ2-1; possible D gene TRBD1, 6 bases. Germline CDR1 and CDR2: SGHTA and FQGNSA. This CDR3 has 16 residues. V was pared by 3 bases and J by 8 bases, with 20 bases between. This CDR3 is CASSLFGQGLSDEQFF. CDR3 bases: TGTGCCAGCAGCTTGTTCGGGCAGGGGTTGTCGGATGAGCAGTTCTTC.

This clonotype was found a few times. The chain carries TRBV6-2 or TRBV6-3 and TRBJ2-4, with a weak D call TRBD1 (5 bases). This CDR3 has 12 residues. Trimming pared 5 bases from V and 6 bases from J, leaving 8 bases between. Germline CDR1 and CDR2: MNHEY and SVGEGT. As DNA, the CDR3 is TGTGCCAGCAGTCGCAGGGTAAACATTCAGTACTTC. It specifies CASSRRVNIQYF.

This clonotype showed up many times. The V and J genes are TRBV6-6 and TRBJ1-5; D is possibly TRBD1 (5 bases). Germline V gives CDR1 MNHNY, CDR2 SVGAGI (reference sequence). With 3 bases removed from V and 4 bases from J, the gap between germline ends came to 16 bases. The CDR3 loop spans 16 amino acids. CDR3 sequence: CASSYGAGEMNQPQHF. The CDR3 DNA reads TGTGCCAGCAGTTATGGGGCGGGGGAGATGAATCAGCCCCAGCATTTT.

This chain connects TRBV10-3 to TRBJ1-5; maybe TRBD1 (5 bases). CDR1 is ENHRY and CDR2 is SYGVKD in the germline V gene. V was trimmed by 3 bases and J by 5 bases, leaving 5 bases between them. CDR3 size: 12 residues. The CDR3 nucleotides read TGTGCCATCAGTGAAGGGGATCAGCCCCAGCATTTT. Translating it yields CAISEGDQPQHF.